This TCR beta chain stems from a study of T-cell reconstitution after alpha-beta-depleted transplantation in children (dated by TCRdb to the mid-2010s). About the full investigation: T-cell immune reconstitution after TCRalphabeta/CD19-depleted allogeneic hematopoietic cell transplantation in children was quantitatively tracked in the study by means of TCR repertoire profiling.

The treatment or condition label, read with the paper, signifies: allogeneic hematopoietic cell transplantation with graft depleted of TCRalphabeta T cells and CD19 B cells. The children who served as transplant recipients had been given grafts of TCRalphabeta/CD19-depleted allogeneic hematopoietic cells. Library creation used PCR. The listed sequencing device is Illumina HiSeq 2500. To normalize quantification of the TCRbeta repertoire, the TCR libraries were built with molecular barcoding that relied on unique molecular identifiers. The public sequencing data were trimmed at Q25 with fastp and processed into clonotypes with MiXCR by TCRdb, which kept only in-frame beta chains. CDR3 protein sequences are deduplicated, and each keeps its most common genes and DNA. The sample profile shows around 300,000 distinct CDR3 sequences; roughly 25% of them were found once. 9.5% to 12% of the sample belongs to the ten largest clones.

Study-wide conclusions, independent of this receptor: The frequencies of hyperexpanded clones fell over the following months, and after one year, T-cell counts and TCRbeta diversity were mostly attributed to newly produced T cells. The high TCRbeta diversity at day 60 in some patients was ascribed to recipient T cells and intrathymic progenitors that had survived conditioning. About two months after transplant, the apparently early recovery of alphabetaT-cell counts reportedly depended on just several hundred clones that had expanded rapidly and came from non-depleted graft cells.

Reading from cysteine to phenylalanine, the CDR3 counts 13 amino acids. Only the CDR3 portion is preserved as DNA: 39 bases, with reading frame beginning at the first base. The germline V gene provides CDR1 SGHRS and CDR2 YFSETQ. V sheds 6 bases and J sheds 9 bases, leaving 16 bases between their ends. This clonotype showed up many times. Its binding antigen is unknown. No base quality values were provided; no much bigger clone lies one nucleotide off. The chain employs TRBV5-1 and TRBJ2-1; the best D guess is TRBD1, with 6 bases matching. The receptor comes from a male patient between 10 and 17 years old who had a stem cell transplant for acute lymphoblastic leukemia, so the T cells may come from the graft donor. The material was PBMCs, mostly from graft donor cells, obtained 180 days after TCRalphabeta/CD19-depleted stem cell transplant. The base sequence is TGCGCCAGCACGTTCCCAGGGGTCGGTGAGCAGTTCTTC. Protein translation: CASTFPGVGEQFF.